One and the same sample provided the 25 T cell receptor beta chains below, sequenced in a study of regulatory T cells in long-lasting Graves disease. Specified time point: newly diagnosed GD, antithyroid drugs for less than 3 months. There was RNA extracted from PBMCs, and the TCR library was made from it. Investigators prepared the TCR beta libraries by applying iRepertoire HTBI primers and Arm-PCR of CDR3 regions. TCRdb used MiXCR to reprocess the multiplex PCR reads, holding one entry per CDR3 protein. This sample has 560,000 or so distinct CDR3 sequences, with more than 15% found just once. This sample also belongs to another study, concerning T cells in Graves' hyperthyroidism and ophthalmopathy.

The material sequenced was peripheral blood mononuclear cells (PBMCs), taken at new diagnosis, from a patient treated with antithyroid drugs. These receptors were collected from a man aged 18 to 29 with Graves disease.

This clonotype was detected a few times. CDR3 in DNA: TGTGCCTGGATTGACGAGCGGGAGGACGTTGAGCAGTTCTTC. This gives the protein CAWIDEREDVEQFF. This chain uses TRBV30 with TRBJ2-1, with 9 nucleotides matching TRBD2. Germline trimming cut 4 bases from V and 9 bases from J; bases unmatched to any gene: 10. Looked up from germline, CDR1 is GTSNPN and CDR2 is SVGIG (reference sequence). CDR3 length: 14 residues.

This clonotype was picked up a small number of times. DNA for the CDR3: TGTGCCAGCAGCCAAGATCTTTCGGGACTAGCAACTTTAAATGAGCAGTTCTTC. This codes for CASSQDLSGLATLNEQFF. The chain is built from TRBV14 and TRBJ2-1; 9 nucleotides align to TRBD2. CDR1 is SGHDN, CDR2 FVKESK, per germline. This CDR3 has 18 residues. Trimming cost V 0 bases and J 7 bases; bases outside gene matches: 13.

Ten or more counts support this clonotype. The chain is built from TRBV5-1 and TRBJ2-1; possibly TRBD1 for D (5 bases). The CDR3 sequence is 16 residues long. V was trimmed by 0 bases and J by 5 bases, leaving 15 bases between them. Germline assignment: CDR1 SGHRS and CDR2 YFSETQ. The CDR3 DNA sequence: TGCGCCAGCAGCTTGGGGGGAACTGGACACCACAATGAGCAGTTCTTC. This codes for CASSLGGTGHHNEQFF.

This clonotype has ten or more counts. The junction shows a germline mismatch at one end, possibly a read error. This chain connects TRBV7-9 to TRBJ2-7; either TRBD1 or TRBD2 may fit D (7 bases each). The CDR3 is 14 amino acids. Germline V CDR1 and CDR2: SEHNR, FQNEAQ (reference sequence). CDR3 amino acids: CASSFSGTAYEQYF. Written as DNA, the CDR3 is TGCGCCAGCAGCTTCAGCGGGACAGCCTACGAGCAGTACTTC.

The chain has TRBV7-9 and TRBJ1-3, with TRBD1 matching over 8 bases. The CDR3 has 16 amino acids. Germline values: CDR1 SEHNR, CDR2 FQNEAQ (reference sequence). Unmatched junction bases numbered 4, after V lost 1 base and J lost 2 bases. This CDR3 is CASSLDRGDTGNTIYF. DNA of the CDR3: TGTGCCAGCAGCTTAGACAGGGGGGATACTGGAAACACCATATATTTT.

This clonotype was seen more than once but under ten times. This chain's CDR3 is CASTREGRDEQFF. The CDR3 DNA sequence: TGTGCCAGCACAAGGGAGGGCCGAGATGAGCAGTTCTTC. V and J are TRBV3-1 and TRBJ2-1; 7 bases agree with TRBD2. Germline V lookup: CDR1 LGHDT, CDR2 YNNKEL (reference sequence). This CDR3 spans 13 amino acids. V was pared by 7 bases and J by 8 bases, with 8 bases of the junction left unmatched.

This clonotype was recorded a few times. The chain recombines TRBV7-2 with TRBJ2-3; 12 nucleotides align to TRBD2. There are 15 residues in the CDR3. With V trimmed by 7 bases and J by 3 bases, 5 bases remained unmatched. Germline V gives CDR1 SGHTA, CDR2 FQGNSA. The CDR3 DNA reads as TGTGCCAGCAAATCGACTAGCGGGGGTACAGATACGCAGTATTTT. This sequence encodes CASKSTSGGTDTQYF.

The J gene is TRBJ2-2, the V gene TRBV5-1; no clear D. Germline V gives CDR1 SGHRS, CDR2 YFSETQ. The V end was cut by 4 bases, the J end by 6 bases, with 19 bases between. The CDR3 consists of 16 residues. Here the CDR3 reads CASSNHSRVLPGELFF. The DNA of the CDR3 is TGCGCCAGCAGCAACCATTCACGGGTGCTACCCGGGGAGCTGTTTTTT.

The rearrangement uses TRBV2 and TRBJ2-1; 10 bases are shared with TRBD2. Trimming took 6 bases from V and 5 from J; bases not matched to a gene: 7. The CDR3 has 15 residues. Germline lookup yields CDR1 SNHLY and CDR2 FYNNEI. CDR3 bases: TGTGCCAGCAGCGCTAGCGGGAGAGGGGACAATGAGCAGTTCTTC. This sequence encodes CASSASGRGDNEQFF.

CDR3: CASSVGGGGAGELFF. CDR3 coding DNA: TGTGCCAGCAGCGTAGGGGGGGGAGGGGCCGGGGAGCTGTTTTTT. V gene TRBV9 combines with J gene TRBJ2-2, with TRBD2 identical over 7 bases. V trimming: 0 bases; J trimming: 6 bases; junction bases outside the gene matches: 5. The CDR3 has 15 residues. Germline V lookup: CDR1 SGDLS, CDR2 YYNGEE.

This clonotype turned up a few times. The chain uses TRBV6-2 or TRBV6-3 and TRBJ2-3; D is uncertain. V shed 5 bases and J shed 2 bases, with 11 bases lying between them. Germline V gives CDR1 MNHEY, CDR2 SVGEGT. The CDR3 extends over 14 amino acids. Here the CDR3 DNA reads TGTGCCAGCAGTGAAGGGCAGATCACAGATACGCAGTATTTT. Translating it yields CASSEGQITDTQYF.

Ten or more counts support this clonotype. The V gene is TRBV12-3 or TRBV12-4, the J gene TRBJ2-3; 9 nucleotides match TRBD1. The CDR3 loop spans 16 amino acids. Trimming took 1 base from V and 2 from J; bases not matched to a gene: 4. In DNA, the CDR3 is TGTGCCAGCAGTTTAGTGCGGACAGGGGACACAGATACGCAGTATTTT. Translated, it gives CASSLVRTGDTDTQYF.

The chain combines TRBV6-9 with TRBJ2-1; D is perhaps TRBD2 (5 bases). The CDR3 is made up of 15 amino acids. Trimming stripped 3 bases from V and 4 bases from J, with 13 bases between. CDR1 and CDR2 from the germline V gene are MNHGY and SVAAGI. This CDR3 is CASSYAWEQYNEQFF. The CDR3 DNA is TGTGCCAGCAGTTACGCGTGGGAGCAGTACAATGAGCAGTTCTTC.

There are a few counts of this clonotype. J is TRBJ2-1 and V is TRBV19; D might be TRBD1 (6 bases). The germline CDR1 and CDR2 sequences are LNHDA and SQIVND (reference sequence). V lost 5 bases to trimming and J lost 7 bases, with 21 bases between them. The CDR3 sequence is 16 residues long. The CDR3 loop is CASSVQGRRERNEQFF. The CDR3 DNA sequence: TGTGCCAGTAGTGTTCAGGGGCGAAGGGAGAGGAATGAGCAGTTCTTC.

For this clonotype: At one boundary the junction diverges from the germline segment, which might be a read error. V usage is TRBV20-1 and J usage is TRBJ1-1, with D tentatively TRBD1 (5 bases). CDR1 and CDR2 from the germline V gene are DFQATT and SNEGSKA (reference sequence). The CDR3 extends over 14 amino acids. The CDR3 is CSARDGTAGTEASF. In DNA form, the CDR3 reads TGCAGTGCTAGAGACGGGACGGCCGGCACTGAAGCTTCCTTT.

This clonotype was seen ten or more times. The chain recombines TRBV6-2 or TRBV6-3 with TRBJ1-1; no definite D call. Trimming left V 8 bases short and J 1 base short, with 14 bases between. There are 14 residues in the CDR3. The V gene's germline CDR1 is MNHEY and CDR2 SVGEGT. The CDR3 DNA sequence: TGTGCCAGCGGGAGAGGTCAGGCGAACACTGAAGCTTTCTTT. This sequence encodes CASGRGQANTEAFF.

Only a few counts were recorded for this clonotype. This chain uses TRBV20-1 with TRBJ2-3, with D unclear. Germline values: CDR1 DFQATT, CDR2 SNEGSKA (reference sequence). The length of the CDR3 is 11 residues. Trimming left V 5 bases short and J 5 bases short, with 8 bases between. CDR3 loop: CSAPIGDTQYF. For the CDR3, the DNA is TGCAGTGCTCCGATTGGAGATACGCAGTATTTT.

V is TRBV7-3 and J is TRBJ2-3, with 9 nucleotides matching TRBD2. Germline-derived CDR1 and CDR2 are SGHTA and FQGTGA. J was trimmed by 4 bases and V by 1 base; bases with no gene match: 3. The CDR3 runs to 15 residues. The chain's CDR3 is CASSLIAGVADTQYF. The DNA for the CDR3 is TGTGCCAGCAGCTTAATAGCGGGAGTAGCAGATACGCAGTATTTT.

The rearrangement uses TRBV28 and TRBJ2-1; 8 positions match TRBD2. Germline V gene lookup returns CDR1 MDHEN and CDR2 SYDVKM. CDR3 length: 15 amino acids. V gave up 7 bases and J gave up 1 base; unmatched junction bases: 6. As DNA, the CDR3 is TGTGCCAGCATATCGGGAGGGTTATCCTACAATGAGCAGTTCTTC. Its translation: CASISGGLSYNEQFF.

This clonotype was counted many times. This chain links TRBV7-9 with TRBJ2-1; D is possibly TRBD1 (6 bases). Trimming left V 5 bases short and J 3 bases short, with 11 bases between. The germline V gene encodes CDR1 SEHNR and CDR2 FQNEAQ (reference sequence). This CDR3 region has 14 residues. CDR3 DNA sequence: TGTGCCAGCAGCCCAGGGGACGGCTACAATGAGCAGTTCTTC. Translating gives CASSPGDGYNEQFF. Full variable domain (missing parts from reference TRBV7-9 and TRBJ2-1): DTGVSQNPRHKITKRGQNVTFRCDPISEHNRLYWYRQTLGQGPEFLTYFQNEAQLEKSRLLSDRFSAERPKGSFSTLEIQRTEQGDSAMYLCASSPGDGYNEQFFGPGTRLTVL.

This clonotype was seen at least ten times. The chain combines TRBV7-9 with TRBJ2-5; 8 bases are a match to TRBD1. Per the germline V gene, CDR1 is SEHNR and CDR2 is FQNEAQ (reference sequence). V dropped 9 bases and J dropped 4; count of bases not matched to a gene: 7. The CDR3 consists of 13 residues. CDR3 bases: TGTGCCAGTTCCTCCGGGACAGGAGAGACCCAGTACTTC. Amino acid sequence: CASSSGTGETQYF.

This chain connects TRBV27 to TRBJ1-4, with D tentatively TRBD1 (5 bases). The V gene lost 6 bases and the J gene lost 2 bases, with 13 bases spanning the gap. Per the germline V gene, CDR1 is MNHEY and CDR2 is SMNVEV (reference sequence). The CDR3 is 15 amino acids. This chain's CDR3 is CASRTQAGTNEKLFF. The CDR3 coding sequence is TGTGCCAGCAGAACCCAGGCAGGGACTAATGAAAAACTGTTTTTT.

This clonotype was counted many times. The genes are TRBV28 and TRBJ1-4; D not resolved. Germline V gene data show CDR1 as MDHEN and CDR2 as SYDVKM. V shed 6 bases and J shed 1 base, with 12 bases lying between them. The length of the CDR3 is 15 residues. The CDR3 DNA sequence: TGTGCCAGCAGCTACGCGGTCGAAACTAATGAAAAACTGTTTTTT. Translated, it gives CASSYAVETNEKLFF.

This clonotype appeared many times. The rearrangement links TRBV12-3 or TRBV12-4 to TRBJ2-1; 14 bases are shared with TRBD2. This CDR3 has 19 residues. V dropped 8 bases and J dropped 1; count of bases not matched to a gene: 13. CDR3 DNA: TGTGCCAGCGGGGACGGGACTAGCGGGGGAGTAAGGTCCTACAATGAGCAGTTCTTC. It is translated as CASGDGTSGGVRSYNEQFF.

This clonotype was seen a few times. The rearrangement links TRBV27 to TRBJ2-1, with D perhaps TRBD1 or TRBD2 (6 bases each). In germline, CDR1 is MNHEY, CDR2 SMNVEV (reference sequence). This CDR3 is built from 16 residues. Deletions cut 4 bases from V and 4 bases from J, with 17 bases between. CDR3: CASSSDGGERYNEQFF. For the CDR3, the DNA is TGTGCCAGCAGTTCAGACGGGGGCGAACGGTACAATGAGCAGTTCTTC.